A selection of T cell receptor beta chains follows, all from one sample in a study of T cell responses to AZD1222 COVID-19 vaccine. Assay used: immunoSEQ multiplex PCR; TCRdb lists only in-frame clones, some missing. Of about 39,000 clones listed, 90% are singletons. The specimen was peripheral blood, collected 28 days after the second AZD1222 dose. These TCRs come from an adult who received the AZD1222 COVID-19 vaccine. CDR3s include the opening cysteine and the closing phenylalanine or tryptophan. The D gene is left open where the match is weak. Clone size, where shown, is once, few, many, or a class for clones that have expanded.

clone_size	d_call	j_call	cdr3_length	v_call	cdr3_nt	cdr3_aa
.	.	TRBJ2-1	16	TRBV5-1	TGCGCCAGCAGCTTGGATACCGGCCCCGCCTACAATGAGCAGTTCTTC	CASSLDTGPAYNEQFF
once	TRBD1	TRBJ2-7	16	TRBV5-1	TGCGCCAGCAGCCCGGGGACAGCCGGAATACCCTACGAGCAGTACTTC	CASSPGTAGIPYEQYF
.	TRBD1	TRBJ1-3	15	TRBV7-9	TGTGCCAGCAGGATTCAACAGGGGGAAAAAGACACCATATATTTT	CASRIQQGEKDTIYF
.	TRBD2	TRBJ2-2	17	TRBV5-1	TGCGCCAGCAGCTTCGCCGGGAGGGGGGGCCACACCGGGGAGCTGTTTTTT	CASSFAGRGGHTGELFF
.	TRBD2	TRBJ2-3	14	TRBV27	TGTGCCACGGGGGAGGGCGGGAGCACAGATACGCAGTATTTT	CATGEGGSTDTQYF
.	TRBD2	TRBJ2-1	15	TRBV2	TGTGCCAGCGGCTATCGGGGGGGCCCCTACAATGAGCAGTTCTTC	CASGYRGGPYNEQFF
.	.	TRBJ1-6	14	TRBV5-6	TGTGCCAGCAGCTTAGTGGGGTATAATTCACCCCTCCACTTT	CASSLVGYNSPLHF
.	TRBD1	TRBJ1-5	14	TRBV25-1	TGTGCCAGCAGTGCACAGGGGGAAAATCAGCCCCAGCATTTT	CASSAQGENQPQHF
few	.	TRBJ1-5	13	TRBV27	TGTGCCAGCAGTTGGGAAGAAGGGCAGCCCCAGCATTTT	CASSWEEGQPQHF
.	.	TRBJ1-1	15	TRBV3-1/TRBV3-2	TGTGCCAGCAGCCAGCTCAGGGGACAGAACACTGAAGCTTTCTTT	CASSQLRGQNTEAFF
.	.	TRBJ1-6	15	TRBV11-2	TGTGCCAGCAGCCCCCTCGGCAGGGCAAATTCACCCCTCCACTTT	CASSPLGRANSPLHF
.	.	TRBJ1-2	13	TRBV5-6	TGTGCCAGCAGCCCCGGACACAACTATGGCTACACCTTC	CASSPGHNYGYTF
hyperexpanded	TRBD1	TRBJ1-3	17	TRBV4-3	TGCGCCAGCAGCCAGCGGACAGGGGGAAGATCTGGAAACACCATATATTTT	CASSQRTGGRSGNTIYF
.	.	TRBJ1-5	17	TRBV20-1	TGCAGTGCTAGTTTGGGCGCAGGGGCTTATAGCAATCAGCCCCAGCATTTT	CSASLGAGAYSNQPQHF
once	.	TRBJ1-1	12	TRBV6-5	TGTGCCAGCAGCCCCCCAGGCACTGAAGCTTTCTTT	CASSPPGTEAFF
.	.	TRBJ1-2	13	TRBV19	TGTGCCACCCTGCGGGGGGGGCGCTATGGCTACACCTTC	CATLRGGRYGYTF
once	TRBD1	TRBJ1-2	13	TRBV5-1	TGCGCCAGCAGTTACGGACAGGGGGATGGCTACACCTTC	CASSYGQGDGYTF
.	TRBD1	TRBJ2-7	13	TRBV6-5	TGTGCCACCGGGGGACAGGGGCTAAACGAGCAGTACTTC	CATGGQGLNEQYF
.	TRBD2	TRBJ2-2	13	TRBV27	TGTGCCAGCAGTTTCACTAGCGCCGGGGAGCTGTTTTTT	CASSFTSAGELFF
.	.	TRBJ1-1	13	TRBV6-1	TGTGCCAGCAGTGAGGGTCCGAACACTGAAGCTTTCTTT	CASSEGPNTEAFF
.	TRBD1	TRBJ1-2	15	TRBV5-1	TGCGCCAGCAGCGGAGGGACAGGGGTTAACTATGGCTACACCTTC	CASSGGTGVNYGYTF
.	TRBD1	TRBJ2-1	13	TRBV5-1	TGCGCCAGCAGCTTTGGACAGGCCAATGAGCAGTTCTTC	CASSFGQANEQFF
.	.	TRBJ2-5	15	TRBV4-2	TGTGCCAGCAGCCAACGACGGGACTCTCAAGAGACCCAGTACTTC	CASSQRRDSQETQYF
.	.	TRBJ2-3	13	TRBV7-9	TGTGCCAGCAGCTTAGCTGGAGCAGATACGCAGTATTTT	CASSLAGADTQYF
.	TRBD1	TRBJ1-5	16	TRBV28	TGTGCCAGCAGTTTACAGGGGGCGGACAGCAATCAGCCCCAGCATTTT	CASSLQGADSNQPQHF
.	TRBD1	TRBJ1-2	15	TRBV14	TGTGCCAGCAGCCAACTTGACAGGGGAAGCTATGGCTACACCTTC	CASSQLDRGSYGYTF
.	TRBD2	TRBJ2-5	16	TRBV25-1	TGTGCCAGCAGTGATTATCTAGCGGGGGGTCGAGAGACCCAGTACTTC	CASSDYLAGGRETQYF
.	TRBD1	TRBJ1-5	15	TRBV4-2	TGTGCCAGCAGCCAACAAACAGGGGTACGGCAGCCCCAGCATTTT	CASSQQTGVRQPQHF
.	.	TRBJ1-1	14	TRBV10-1	TGCGCCAGCAGTGAGTCAGGCGGAAACACTGAAGCTTTCTTT	CASSESGGNTEAFF
few	.	TRBJ1-5	17	TRBV19	TGTGCCAGTAGTATACTGGGAGTGGGGGGCGGCAATCAGCCCCAGCATTTT	CASSILGVGGGNQPQHF
.	TRBD1	TRBJ1-2	15	TRBV5-4	TGTGCCAGCAGCCCTCAGACAGGGGCGAACTATGGCTACACCTTC	CASSPQTGANYGYTF
.	.	TRBJ1-4	15	TRBV30	TGTGCCTGGACCACCCCGGGCCCGAATGATGAAAAACTGTTTTTT	CAWTTPGPNDEKLFF
once	TRBD1	TRBJ1-6	16	TRBV5-8	TGTGCCAGCAGCCCAGGACAAGGACAGGGTAGTTCACCCCTCCACTTT	CASSPGQGQGSSPLHF
.	TRBD1	TRBJ1-5	14	TRBV3-1/TRBV3-2	TGTGCCAGCAGCCAAGGACAGGGAAATCAGCCCCAGCATTTT	CASSQGQGNQPQHF
.	.	TRBJ1-1	15	TRBV7-9	TGTGCCAGCAGCCTCCAGACAGGCCTGAACACTGAAGCTTTCTTT	CASSLQTGLNTEAFF
.	TRBD1	TRBJ1-2	14	TRBV10-2	TGCGCCAGCAGTGGGACAGGGACTAACTATGGCTACACCTTC	CASSGTGTNYGYTF
.	.	TRBJ2-7	15	TRBV10-3	TGTGCCATCAGTGAGTATAGGACGGAAACCTACGAGCAGTACTTC	CAISEYRTETYEQYF
.	.	TRBJ2-7	14	TRBV30	TGTGCCTGGAGTCGTGGGAGCTTCTCCTACGAGCAGTACTTC	CAWSRGSFSYEQYF
once	TRBD1	TRBJ2-7	15	TRBV18	TGTGCCAGCTCACCACGAAAGGGGACAGGGGGCGAGCAGTACTTC	CASSPRKGTGGEQYF
.	.	TRBJ2-1	15	TRBV24-1	TGTGCCACCAGTGACCGCGCTAGCTCCCACAATGAGCAGTTCTTC	CATSDRASSHNEQFF
.	TRBD2	TRBJ2-7	16	TRBV6-2/TRBV6-3	TGTGCCAGCAGTTACGGTCTAGCGGGAATGTCCTACGAGCAGTACTTC	CASSYGLAGMSYEQYF
.	TRBD2	TRBJ2-7	17	TRBV7-8	TGTGCCAGCAGCTTCCCCCGGGGGGTCGGGCCCTCCTACGAGCAGTACTTC	CASSFPRGVGPSYEQYF
.	TRBD1	TRBJ1-5	15	TRBV10-2	TGCGCCACCCGACAGGGGGCTTTGGGCAATCAGCCCCAGCATTTT	CATRQGALGNQPQHF
once	.	TRBJ2-1	14	TRBV5-1	TGCGCCAGCAGCTTGGGACCCGCAAACAATGAGCAGTTCTTC	CASSLGPANNEQFF
.	.	TRBJ1-1	14	TRBV29-1	TGCAGCGTTGAAGATTACGCGGGGGGCACTGAAGCTTTCTTT	CSVEDYAGGTEAFF
.	.	TRBJ1-2	19	TRBV24-1	TGTGCCACCAGTGATTTGTTGTCCGGAGGGAAAACATCTAACTATGGCTACACCTTC	CATSDLLSGGKTSNYGYTF
once	.	TRBJ1-1	16	TRBV6-5	TGTGCCAGCAGTTCTCCCCTGGGTAGGGGGAACACTGAAGCTTTCTTT	CASSSPLGRGNTEAFF
.	.	TRBJ2-2	17	TRBV24-1	TGTGCCACCAGTGAAGGGGGGGCCCGGGTGTTGACCGGGGAGCTGTTTTTT	CATSEGGARVLTGELFF
.	.	TRBJ1-6	16	TRBV11-2	TGTGCCAGCAGCTTATCGCAGAGCTGGGGTAATTCACCCCTCCACTTT	CASSLSQSWGNSPLHF
.	TRBD2	TRBJ2-1	15	TRBV2	TGTGCCAGCAGTGACTGGGCGGGGGGCATAAATGAGCAGTTCTTC	CASSDWAGGINEQFF
once	.	TRBJ1-2	15	TRBV4-1	TGCGCCAGCAGCCAAGATGGCGGGTTTGCCTATGGCTACACCTTC	CASSQDGGFAYGYTF
.	.	TRBJ2-1	12	TRBV6-5	TGTGCCAGCCTGGGCGAGGGGAGTGAGCAGTTCTTC	CASLGEGSEQFF
.	.	TRBJ2-5	13	TRBV12-3/TRBV12-4	TGTGCCAGCACCCTCTCAGTTTCGGAGACCCAGTACTTC	CASTLSVSETQYF
once	.	TRBJ1-1	14	TRBV6-5	TGTGCCAGCAGTTCACTCCATACCCCCGGAGGGGCTTTCTTT	CASSSLHTPGGAFF
.	.	TRBJ1-5	14	TRBV6-5	TGTGCCAGCGTACGGGGTGGGAGCAATCAGCCCCAGCATTTT	CASVRGGSNQPQHF
once	.	TRBJ1-1	12	TRBV29-1	TGCAGCGTTGGGGGGTGGAACACTGAAGCTTTCTTT	CSVGGWNTEAFF
.	.	TRBJ2-3	15	TRBV9	TGTGCCAGCAGCGTCGAAACTAGCTCCCGGAGGGCGCAGTATTTT	CASSVETSSRRAQYF
.	TRBD1	TRBJ2-2	15	TRBV5-4	TGTGCCAGCAGCCCCGGGACAGGGGTGACCGGGGAGCTGTTTTTT	CASSPGTGVTGELFF
.	.	TRBJ1-2	14	TRBV5-8	TGTGCCAGCAGCTTCGACGGCCGGACCTATGGCTACACCTTC	CASSFDGRTYGYTF
.	.	TRBJ1-1	12	TRBV5-1	TGCGCCAGCAGTGGGACCGTTGGGGGAGCTTTCTTT	CASSGTVGGAFF